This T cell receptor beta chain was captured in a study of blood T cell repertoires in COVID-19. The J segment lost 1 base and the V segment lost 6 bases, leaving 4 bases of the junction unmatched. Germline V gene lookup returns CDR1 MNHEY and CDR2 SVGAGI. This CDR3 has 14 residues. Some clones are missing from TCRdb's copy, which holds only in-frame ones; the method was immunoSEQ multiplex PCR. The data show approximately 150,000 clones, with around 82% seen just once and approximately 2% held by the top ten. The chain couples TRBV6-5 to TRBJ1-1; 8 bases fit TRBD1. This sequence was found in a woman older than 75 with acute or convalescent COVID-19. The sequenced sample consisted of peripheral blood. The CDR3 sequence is CASRPQGANTEAFF. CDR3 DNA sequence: TGTGCCAGCAGACCGCAGGGGGCGAACACTGAAGCTTTCTTT.